This T cell receptor (beta chain) was captured in a study of OX40 agonist ivuxolimab in advanced cancers. Generated by immunoSEQ multiplex PCR, the TCRdb table keeps only in-frame clones and is missing some. This table has about 76,000 clones, 65% to 90% appearing once. Germline CDR1 and CDR2: KGHSH and LQKENI. Deletions cut 4 bases from V and 4 bases from J, with 11 bases between. This CDR3 is built from 13 residues. The rearrangement links TRBV18 to TRBJ2-7; D gene unclear. The sample in question was CD4+ or CD8+ T cells sorted from blood, obtained in a trial of the OX40 agonist ivuxolimab. The receptor was isolated from an adult with an advanced solid tumor such as melanoma, head and neck, liver or kidney cancer. Here the CDR3 reads CASSQGPGYEQYF. CDR3 nucleotides: TGTGCCAGCTCACAGGGTCCCGGTTACGAGCAGTACTTC.